This T cell receptor beta chain was documented in a study of beta chain features in type 1 diabetes. Study-wide points: Researchers report that Type 1 diabetes patients had moderately but significantly shorter TCRB CDR3s across all four CD4+ subsets.

As regards this clone: The target antigen is unknown.

The investigators reverse transcribed all of the isolated RNA, so they sequenced expressed TCRB transcripts. The data were produced by immunoSEQ multiplex PCR, yet TCRdb's version contains in-frame clones alone and is incomplete. The sample lists around 330,000 clones, approximately 10% occurring once. Sequencing input: naive CD4+ T cells from blood. The sequence derives from a woman under 40 in good health.

CDR3 bases: TGTGCCTGGAGTGCGGGGCAGGGGGGTCAGCCCCAGCATTTT. It is translated as CAWSAGQGGQPQHF. The V and J genes are TRBV30 and TRBJ1-5; 7 bases map to TRBD1. Germline-derived CDR1 and CDR2 are GTSNPN and SVGIG (reference sequence). The CDR3 is 14 amino acids. V shed 1 base, J shed 6 bases, and the junction held 6 bases outside the gene matches.